This TCR beta chain was captured in a study of Graves' ophthalmopathy and Graves' hyperthyroidism. In its sample, this clonotype was seen many times. The CDR3 loop spans 14 amino acids. Trimming took 5 bases from V and 3 from J, leaving 13 bases between them. The germline V gene encodes CDR1 KGHSH and CDR2 LQKENI. Using RNA transcripts, the TCR beta CDR3 regions were amplified. RT-PCR with HTBI primers came first, then second-round multiplex PCR. TCRdb passed the multiplex PCR reads through MiXCR, listing each CDR3 protein once. The table records around 400,000 distinct CDR3 sequences, 15% to 20% of them present only once.

This clonotype originated in a woman between 18 and 30 years old with Graves' ophthalmopathy. The rearrangement joins TRBV18 to TRBJ1-1; tentative D call: TRBD1 (5 bases). Input material: peripheral blood. The CDR3 coding sequence is TGTGCCAGCTCAAGTACTGGAGGGGACACTGAAGCTTTCTTT. This translates into CASSSTGGDTEAFF. The full variable domain, its missing parts supplied by reference TRBV18 and TRBJ1-1, is NAGVMQNPRHLVRRRGQEARLRCSPMKGHSHVYWYRQLPEEGLKFMVYLQKENIIDESGMPKERFSAEFPKEGPSILRIQQVVRGDSAAYFCASSSTGGDTEAFFGQGTRLTVV.